This record covers a single TCR beta chain. The CDR3 contains 17 residues. V was pared by 2 bases and J by 1 base, with 5 bases of the junction left unmatched. Germline loops: CDR1 MNHNS, CDR2 SASEGT. The sample comes from a study of cytomegalovirus exposure and HLA in healthy donors. The PCR was carried out with 60 Vbeta primers and 13 Jbeta primers. As handled by the study authors: The count from a later analysis was some 83 million unique TCR beta chains, some 9.9 million of them shared. Data came from immunoSEQ multiplex PCR; TCRdb stores just in-frame clones and leaves some out. Clonal size and the V and J genes are those of that table, whereas D and trimming came from the DNA. The data show 250,000 to 350,000 clones, roughly 85% seen once.

The rearrangement uses TRBV6-1 and TRBJ1-1, with 12 bases that match TRBD1. This TCR was recovered from a man between 40 and 49 years old in good health and CMV-seropositive. The sample taken for sequencing was PBMCs. The CDR3 DNA sequence: TGTGCCAGCAGTGAACAGGGGACAGGGGGCACGAACACTGAAGCTTTCTTT. Protein sequence: CASSEQGTGGTNTEAFF.